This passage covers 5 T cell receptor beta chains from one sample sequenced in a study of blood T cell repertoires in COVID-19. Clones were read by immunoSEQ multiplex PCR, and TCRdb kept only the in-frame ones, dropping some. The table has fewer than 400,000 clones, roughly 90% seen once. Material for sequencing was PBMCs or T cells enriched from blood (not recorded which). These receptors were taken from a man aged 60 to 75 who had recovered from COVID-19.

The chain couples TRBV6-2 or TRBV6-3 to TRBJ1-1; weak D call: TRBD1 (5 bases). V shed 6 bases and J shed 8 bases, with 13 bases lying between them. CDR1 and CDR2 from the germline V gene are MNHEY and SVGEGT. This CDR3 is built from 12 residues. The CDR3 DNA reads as TGTGCCAGCAGCCAGGGCGGGGGAGAAGCTTTCTTT. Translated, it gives CASSQGGGEAFF.

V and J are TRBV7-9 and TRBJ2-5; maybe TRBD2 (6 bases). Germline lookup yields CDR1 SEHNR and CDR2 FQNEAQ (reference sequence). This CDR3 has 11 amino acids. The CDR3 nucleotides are TGTGCTGGGGGGTCCTGGGAGACCCAGTACTTC. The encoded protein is CAGGSWETQYF. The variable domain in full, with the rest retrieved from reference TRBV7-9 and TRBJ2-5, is DTGVSQNPRHKITKRGQNVTFRCDPISEHNRLYWYRQTLGQGPEFLTYFQNEAQLEKSRLLSDRFSAERPKGSFSTLEIQRTEQGDSAMYLCAGGSWETQYFGPGTRLLVL.

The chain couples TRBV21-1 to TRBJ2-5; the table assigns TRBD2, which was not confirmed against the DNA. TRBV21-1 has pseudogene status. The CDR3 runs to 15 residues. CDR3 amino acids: CASSKRASGKETQYF. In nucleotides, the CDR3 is TGTGCCAGCAGCAAAAGGGCTAGCGGGAAAGAGACCCAGTACTTC.

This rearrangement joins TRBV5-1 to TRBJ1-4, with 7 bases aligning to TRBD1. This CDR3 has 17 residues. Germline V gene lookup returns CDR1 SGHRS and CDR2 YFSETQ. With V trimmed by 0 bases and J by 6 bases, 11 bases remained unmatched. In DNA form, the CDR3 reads TGCGCCAGCAGCTTGGGGGAAGACAGGGATGTCTATGAAAAACTGTTTTTT. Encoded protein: CASSLGEDRDVYEKLFF.

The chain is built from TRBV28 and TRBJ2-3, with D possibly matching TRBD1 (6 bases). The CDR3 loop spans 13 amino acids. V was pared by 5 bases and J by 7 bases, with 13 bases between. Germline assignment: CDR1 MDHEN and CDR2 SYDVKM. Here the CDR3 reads CASSTPGHNTQYF. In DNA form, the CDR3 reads TGTGCCAGCAGTACGCCGGGACACAATACGCAGTATTTT. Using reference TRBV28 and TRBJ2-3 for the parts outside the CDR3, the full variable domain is DVKVTQSSRYLVKRTGEKVFLECVQDMDHENMFWYRQDPGLGLRLIYFSYDVKMKEKGDIPEGYSVSREKKERFSLILESASTNQTSMYLCASSTPGHNTQYFGPGTRLTVL.